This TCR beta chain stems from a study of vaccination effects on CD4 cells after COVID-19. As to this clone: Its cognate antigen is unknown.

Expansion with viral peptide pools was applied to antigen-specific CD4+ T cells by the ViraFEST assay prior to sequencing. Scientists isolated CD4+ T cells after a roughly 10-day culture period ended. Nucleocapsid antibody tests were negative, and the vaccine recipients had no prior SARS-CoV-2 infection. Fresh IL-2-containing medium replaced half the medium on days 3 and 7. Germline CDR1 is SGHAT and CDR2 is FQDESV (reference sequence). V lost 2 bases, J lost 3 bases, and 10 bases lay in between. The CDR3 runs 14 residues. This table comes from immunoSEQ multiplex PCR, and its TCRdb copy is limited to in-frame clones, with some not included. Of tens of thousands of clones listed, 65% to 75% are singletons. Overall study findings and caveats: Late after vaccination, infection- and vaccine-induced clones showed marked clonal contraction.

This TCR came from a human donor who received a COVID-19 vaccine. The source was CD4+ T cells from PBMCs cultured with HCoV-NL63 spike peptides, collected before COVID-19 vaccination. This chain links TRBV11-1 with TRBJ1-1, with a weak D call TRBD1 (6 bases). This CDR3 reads CASSLFGGDTEAFF. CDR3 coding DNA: TGTGCCAGCAGCTTATTCGGGGGCGACACTGAAGCTTTCTTT.